These 31 T cell receptor beta chains share one sample of origin, sequenced in a study of blood T cell repertoires in COVID-19. The table came from immunoSEQ multiplex PCR; TCRdb's copy has only in-frame clones and leaves some out. The sample lists about 240,000 clones; just under 85% were seen once. The source material was peripheral blood. All receptors come from a woman of 80 years or more with acute or convalescent COVID-19.

V is TRBV10-3 and J is TRBJ2-7, with TRBD1 matching over 7 bases. Trimming at V came to 4 bases and at J to 5 bases, leaving 2 bases not matched to a gene. Germline V lookup: CDR1 ENHRY, CDR2 SYGVKD. CDR3 length equals 12 residues. CDR3 in DNA: TGTGCCATCAGTGCAACAGGGGACGAGCAGTACTTC. Protein: CAISATGDEQYF.

The chain links TRBV5-1 to TRBJ2-7; tentatively, D is TRBD2 (5 bases). Trimming removed 0 bases from V and 5 bases from J, with 12 bases in between. The CDR3 sequence is 14 residues long. Germline values: CDR1 SGHRS, CDR2 YFSETQ. In DNA, the CDR3 is TGCGCCAGCAGCTTGGGGCAGGACTGGGACGAGCAGTACTTC. Translating gives CASSLGQDWDEQYF.

The gene calls are TRBV21-1 and TRBJ1-5; the D call of TRBD1 is as the table states it, not checked on the DNA. TRBV21-1 is assigned pseudogene status. This CDR3 is built from 15 residues. The CDR3 loop is CASSNKGQGDQPQHF. The CDR3 DNA sequence: TGTGCCAGCAGCAATAAGGGACAGGGGGATCAGCCCCAGCATTTT.

This clone was picked up one time. V is TRBV9 and J is TRBJ2-7; 9 nucleotides line up with TRBD1. CDR1 and CDR2 from the germline V gene are SGDLS and YYNGEE. The CDR3 contains 15 residues. The V gene end was trimmed by 2 bases and the J gene end by 6 bases; junction bases not matched to a gene: 9. Written as DNA, the CDR3 is TGTGCCAGCAGCGTCGTACCGGGACAGGGCTCCGAGCAGTACTTC. Translated: CASSVVPGQGSEQYF.

This chain links TRBV5-1 with TRBJ1-1; D call uncertain. V shed 2 bases and J shed 1 base, with 6 bases lying between them. The germline gives CDR1 SGHRS, CDR2 YFSETQ. This CDR3 is 13 amino acids long. DNA of the CDR3: TGCGCCAGCAGCTTCGGAGCGAACACTGAAGCTTTCTTT. Translating it yields CASSFGANTEAFF.

This rearrangement joins TRBV6-6 to TRBJ2-5; weak D call: TRBD2 (5 bases). Deletions cut 4 bases from V and 5 bases from J, with 17 bases between. This CDR3 comprises 15 residues. CDR1 and CDR2 from the germline V gene are MNHNY and SVGAGI (reference sequence). The CDR3 DNA reads TGTGCCAGCAGTTGGAGCCTAGCACCCGTTGAGACCCAGTACTTC. Translation: CASSWSLAPVETQYF.

DNA for the CDR3: TGCAGCGTTGAAGTCGGCAGGGGAAACTATGGCTACACCTTC. This gives the protein CSVEVGRGNYGYTF. V usage is TRBV29-1 and J usage is TRBJ1-2, with D tentatively TRBD1 (6 bases). The CDR3 sequence is 14 residues long. Trimming removed 1 base at V and 2 bases at J, with 11 bases between. The germline CDR1 and CDR2 sequences are SQVTM and ANQGSEA.

This clone has just a few counts. J is TRBJ2-7 and V is TRBV6-5; TRBD1 matches at 11 bases. The CDR3 covers 16 residues. With V trimmed by 3 bases and J by 6 bases, 10 bases remained unmatched. Germline V gene sequence: CDR1 MNHEY, CDR2 SVGAGI. CDR3 in amino acids: CASSYPGTGGISEQYF. The CDR3 coding sequence is TGTGCCAGCAGTTATCCAGGGACAGGGGGAATCAGCGAGCAGTACTTC.

The chain combines TRBV4-1 with TRBJ1-2; possible D gene TRBD1, 6 bases. V was pared by 4 bases and J by 0 bases, with 12 bases between. Germline CDR1 reads MGHRA; CDR2 reads YSYEKL. CDR3 length: 15 residues. CDR3 amino acids: CASSRRDTANYGYTF. As DNA, the CDR3 is TGCGCCAGCAGCCGCCGGGACACAGCTAACTATGGCTACACCTTC.

This clone was recorded at least ten times. V gene TRBV6-6 combines with J gene TRBJ2-3; D not resolved. The CDR3 spans 13 residues. Trimming removed 5 bases at V and 5 bases at J, with 11 bases between. CDR1 is MNHNY and CDR2 is SVGAGI in the germline V gene (reference sequence). The DNA of the CDR3 is TGTGCCAGCAGTCGCCGGTACGGAGATACGCAGTATTTT. This sequence encodes CASSRRYGDTQYF.

The chain recombines TRBV9 with TRBJ1-1; D gene uncertain. Trimming removed 1 base at V and 4 bases at J, with 11 bases between. Germline loops: CDR1 SGDLS, CDR2 YYNGEE. The CDR3 is made up of 14 amino acids. CDR3 protein: CASSVRPGSTEAFF. The CDR3 bases are TGTGCCAGCAGCGTACGACCCGGGTCCACTGAAGCTTTCTTT.

The count of this clone is one. At the DNA level, this CDR3 is encoded by other sequences in the same sample as well. This chain connects TRBV30 to TRBJ1-1; a weak D match, TRBD1 (5 bases). Trimming shortened V by 0 bases and J by 1 base, and 6 bases separated the two germline ends. Per the germline V gene, CDR1 is GTSNPN and CDR2 is SVGIG (reference sequence). This CDR3 comprises 13 residues. The CDR3 nucleotides are TGTGCCTGGAGTGTCCAGGGGAACACTGAAGCTTTCTTT. This sequence encodes CAWSVQGNTEAFF.

The V call is TRBV28, the J call TRBJ2-1; 8 bases fit TRBD1. From germline, CDR1 is MDHEN and CDR2 SYDVKM. This CDR3 is 14 amino acids long. The V gene end was trimmed by 4 bases and the J gene end by 5 bases; junction bases not matched to a gene: 4. CDR3 bases: TGTGCCAGCAGTTCGGACAGGGTGCACAATGAGCAGTTCTTC. Amino acids: CASSSDRVHNEQFF.

CDR3 region: CASTRLAGNTEAFF. In DNA, the CDR3 is TGTGCCAGCACCCGTTTGGCGGGGAACACTGAAGCTTTCTTT. The chain employs TRBV2 and TRBJ1-1; D ambiguous. Germline V gene lookup returns CDR1 SNHLY and CDR2 FYNNEI. The V end lost 7 bases, the J end lost 1 base, and 13 bases lay between the germline ends. The length of the CDR3 is 14 residues.

Only one count was recorded for this clone. V and J are TRBV15 and TRBJ1-6; 10 bases map to TRBD1. V was pared by 1 base and J by 10 bases, with 7 bases of the junction left unmatched. The CDR3 has 16 residues. Germline V gene lookup returns CDR1 LNHNV and CDR2 YYDKDF (reference sequence). The CDR3 DNA sequence: TGTGCCACCAGCAGAGGAAGTGACAGGGGGCACTCACCCCTCCACTTT. Translated, it gives CATSRGSDRGHSPLHF. Complete variable domain (other parts from reference TRBV15 and TRBJ1-6): DAMVIQNPRYQVTQFGKPVTLSCSQTLNHNVMYWYQQKSSQAPKLLFHYYDKDFNNEADTPDNFQSRRPNTSFCFLDIRSPGLGDTAMYLCATSRGSDRGHSPLHFGNGTRLTVT.

The V call is TRBV19, the J call TRBJ2-5, with TRBD2 matching 7 bases. The CDR3 is 14 residues long. Trimming removed 5 bases from V and 2 bases from J; junction bases left unmatched: 5. The V gene's germline CDR1 is LNHDA and CDR2 SQIVND (reference sequence). The CDR3 region is CASSPLARQETQYF. The DNA for the CDR3 is TGTGCCAGTAGTCCACTAGCGCGGCAAGAGACCCAGTACTTC.

CDR3 nucleotides: TGTGCCAGCAGTGCCCGCCCGGGACTGAGACAAGAGACCCAGTACTTC. Its translation: CASSARPGLRQETQYF. The genes are TRBV2 and TRBJ2-5; maybe TRBD2 (6 bases). The V end lost 4 bases, the J end lost 2 bases, and 17 bases lay between the germline ends. The CDR3 extends over 16 amino acids. Germline CDR1 reads SNHLY; CDR2 reads FYNNEI. Together with reference TRBV2 and TRBJ2-5, the CDR3 gives the full variable domain: EPEVTQTPSHQVTQMGQEVILRCVPISNHLYFYWYRQILGQKVEFLVSFYNNEISEKSEIFDDQFSVERPDGSNFTLKIRSTKLEDSAMYFCASSARPGLRQETQYFGPGTRLLVL.

The V call is TRBV2, the J call TRBJ2-7; D gene ambiguous. CDR1 is SNHLY, CDR2 FYNNEI, per germline. The CDR3 is 12 residues long. V lost 7 bases, J lost 1 base, and 8 bases lay in between. The DNA for the CDR3 is TGTGCCAGCACCAGTTGGTCCTACGAGCAGTACTTC. It translates to CASTSWSYEQYF. Drawing the rest from reference TRBV2 and TRBJ2-7, the complete variable domain is EPEVTQTPSHQVTQMGQEVILRCVPISNHLYFYWYRQILGQKVEFLVSFYNNEISEKSEIFDDQFSVERPDGSNFTLKIRSTKLEDSAMYFCASTSWSYEQYFGPGTRLTVT.

The J gene is TRBJ2-3, the V gene TRBV7-3, with 8 positions matching TRBD1. The junction had 11 bases not matched to a gene; V was cut back by 2 bases and J by 10 bases. The CDR3 spans 15 residues. Germline lookup yields CDR1 SGHTA and CDR2 FQGTGA. The CDR3, as DNA: TGTGCCAGCAGCTTAGGGACAGGAATCCCCTCGTCGCAGTATTTT. It specifies CASSLGTGIPSSQYF.

The chain joins TRBV6-5 to TRBJ1-2; 9 nucleotides align to TRBD1. The germline V gene has CDR1 MNHEY and CDR2 SVGAGI. CDR3 length: 14 amino acids. Trimming took 8 bases from V and 5 from J; bases not matched to a gene: 9. As DNA, the CDR3 is TGTGCCAGCGCCGGGACAGGGAACCCTTATGGCTACACCTTC. It is translated as CASAGTGNPYGYTF.

V is TRBV10-3 and J is TRBJ1-4; the D is unclear. Germline values: CDR1 ENHRY, CDR2 SYGVKD. The V gene lost 2 bases and the J gene lost 5 bases, with 6 bases spanning the gap. This CDR3 region has 13 residues. CDR3 DNA sequence: TGTGCCATCAGTGAGCCCAGGAATGAAAAACTGTTTTTT. Translation gives CAISEPRNEKLFF.

This clone was seen a few times. The rearrangement uses TRBV28 and TRBJ1-1; D perhaps matches TRBD1 (5 bases). CDR1 is MDHEN and CDR2 is SYDVKM in the germline V gene. This CDR3 is built from 11 residues. With 10 bases removed from V and 1 base from J, the gap between germline ends came to 7 bases. The CDR3 DNA follows: TGTGCCATTACAGGGAACACTGAAGCTTTCTTT. As protein: CAITGNTEAFF. The full variable domain, with the rest looked up from reference TRBV28 and TRBJ1-1, is DVKVTQSSRYLVKRTGEKVFLECVQDMDHENMFWYRQDPGLGLRLIYFSYDVKMKEKGDIPEGYSVSREKKERFSLILESASTNQTSMYLCAITGNTEAFFGQGTRLTVV.

This clone has a single count. The chain couples TRBV19 to TRBJ1-4, with 8 bases identical to TRBD1. Germline CDR1 LNHDA, CDR2 SQIVND (reference sequence). This CDR3 is 15 amino acids long. V lost 5 bases, J lost 8 bases, and 10 bases stayed unmatched. The CDR3 nucleotides read TGTGCCAGTAGTTCCACGACAGGGGAGGGAGAAAAACTGTTTTTT. Translation gives CASSSTTGEGEKLFF.

This chain joins TRBV5-4 and TRBJ2-7, with TRBD1 matching over 7 bases. Germline V CDR1 and CDR2: SGHNT, YYREEE (reference sequence). The CDR3 has 14 amino acids. V lost 4 bases to trimming and J lost 8 bases; unmatched junction nucleotides: 12. The CDR3, as DNA: TGTGCCAGCAGCCTGACCGGGACAGACGCCCAGCAGTACTTC. It specifies CASSLTGTDAQQYF.

This clone turned up a few times. At one end, the junction sequence differs from germline, possibly due to a read error. The chain carries TRBV2 and TRBJ1-5; D is ambiguous. CDR1 SNHLY and CDR2 FYNNEI come from the germline V gene. The CDR3 sequence is 13 residues long. In DNA, the CDR3 is TGTGCCAGCAGCGAAGCCCCGAATCAGCCCCAGCATTTT. Translated, it gives CASSEAPNQPQHF.

V usage is TRBV12-3 or TRBV12-4 and J usage is TRBJ2-3; D may be TRBD2 (6 bases). CDR3 length: 11 amino acids. V lost 5 bases to trimming and J lost 11 bases, with 11 bases between them. CDR3 in DNA: TGTGCCAGCAGTCCCGGGGGTGAGCAGTATTTT. This sequence encodes CASSPGGEQYF.

This clone came up a few times. The chain employs TRBV21-1 and TRBJ1-2. TRBV21-1 is listed as a pseudogene. The CDR3 contains 13 residues. The DNA for the CDR3 is TGTGCCAGCAGCAAAGGGGGGAGGAGTGGCTACACCTTC. Translating it yields CASSKGGRSGYTF.

The chain recombines TRBV7-3 with TRBJ2-1; D perhaps matches TRBD2 (5 bases). Germline V CDR1 and CDR2: SGHTA, FQGTGA. The V gene lost 6 bases and the J gene lost 5 bases, with 17 bases spanning the gap. This CDR3 has 15 amino acids. As DNA, the CDR3 is TGTGCCAGCAGATCCGGGGTGGTCGAAGACAATGAGCAGTTCTTC. The encoded protein is CASRSGVVEDNEQFF. Full variable domain (missing parts from reference TRBV7-3 and TRBJ2-1): GAGVSQTPSNKVTEKGKYVELRCDPISGHTALYWYRQSLGQGPEFLIYFQGTGAADDSGLPNDRFFAVRPEGSVSTLKIQRTERGDSAVYLCASRSGVVEDNEQFFGPGTRLTVL.

The CDR3 DNA sequence: TGTGCCAGCAGTCCGACAGGGCTGGGCTATGGCTACACCTTC. It encodes CASSPTGLGYGYTF. The genes are TRBV2 and TRBJ1-2, with 7 bases that match TRBD1. This CDR3 region has 14 residues. Germline CDR1 is SNHLY and CDR2 is FYNNEI. V lost 5 bases to trimming and J lost 4 bases; unmatched junction nucleotides: 7.

The chain is built from TRBV28 and TRBJ2-7, with D possibly matching TRBD2 (6 bases). This CDR3 is 14 amino acids long. Germline loops: CDR1 MDHEN, CDR2 SYDVKM. The ends were cut back, 4 bases at V and 3 bases at J, with 13 bases in the middle. The CDR3 region has the DNA TGTGCCAGCAGTTGGCCTGGAGGGGTCTACGAGCAGTACTTC. Its protein is CASSWPGGVYEQYF.

The chain combines TRBV5-1 with TRBJ1-1, with TRBD1 identical over 9 bases. The CDR3 is 17 amino acids. The J segment lost 5 bases and the V segment lost 2 bases, leaving 13 bases of the junction unmatched. The germline CDR1 and CDR2 sequences are SGHRS and YFSETQ. CDR3 residues: CASSLGGTGTAGTEAFF. CDR3 DNA sequence: TGCGCCAGCAGCTTAGGTGGGACAGGGACCGCGGGGACTGAAGCTTTCTTT. The full variable domain, rest sourced from reference TRBV5-1 and TRBJ1-1, is KAGVTQTPRYLIKTRGQQVTLSCSPISGHRSVSWYQQTPGQGLQFLFEYFSETQRNKGNFPGRFSGRQFSNSRSEMNVSTLELGDSALYLCASSLGGTGTAGTEAFFGQGTRLTVV.